This is a list of T cell receptor beta chains from one sample in a study of CD4 T cells in relation to SARS-CoV-2 and coronaviruses. TCRdb's copy holds only in-frame clones and misses some; the assay was immunoSEQ multiplex PCR. In the table there are 15,000 to 20,000 clones, 77% of which are singletons. Their cognate antigens are unknown. The specimen sequenced was CD4+ T cells from PBMCs, cultured in vitro. Every receptor here comes from a human donor in good health. Each CDR3 is given with its conserved first and last residue. A D gene is named only where the DNA matches it firmly. Clone size is given for some rows only: seen once, a few or many times, or a class if the clone is expanded.

clone size	D gene	V gene	J gene	CDR3 protein	CDR3 DNA
.	.	TRBV7-9	TRBJ1-1	CASSRTGMNTEAFF	TGTGCCAGCAGCCGCACCGGGATGAACACTGAAGCTTTCTTT
.	TRBD1	TRBV5-6	TRBJ2-5	CASSSTRKGQILRETQYF	TGTGCCAGCAGCTCAACCCGGAAGGGACAGATTCTTCGAGAGACCCAGTACTTC
few	TRBD2	TRBV2	TRBJ2-7	CASSIAGGGEQYF	TGTGCCAGCAGCATAGCGGGAGGGGGTGAGCAGTACTTC
once	TRBD2	TRBV10-3	TRBJ2-5	CAIRNIAGGGQETQYF	TGTGCCATCAGGAACATAGCGGGGGGGGGCCAAGAGACCCAGTACTTC
.	.	TRBV6-5	TRBJ2-1	CASSYGGSSYNEQFF	TGTGCCAGCAGTTATGGGGGTAGCTCCTACAATGAGCAGTTCTTC
.	TRBD2	TRBV20-1	TRBJ2-5	CSASSPGGAKTQYF	TGCAGTGCTAGTAGTCCCGGGGGGGCAAAGACCCAGTACTTC
few	TRBD2	TRBV7-3	TRBJ2-6	CASSLRTSGTGANVLTF	TGTGCCAGCAGCTTAAGGACTAGCGGGACTGGGGCCAACGTCCTGACTTTC
.	.	TRBV5-1	TRBJ2-1	CASSAPSPGGNEQFF	TGCGCCAGCAGCGCCCCGTCGCCAGGGGGGAATGAGCAGTTCTTC
.	TRBD2	TRBV11-3	TRBJ2-1	CASSPREGLAIYEQFF	TGTGCCAGCAGCCCGAGAGAGGGACTAGCGATCTATGAGCAGTTCTTC
.	.	TRBV5-3	TRBJ2-2	CARSLYETANTGELFF	TGTGCCAGAAGCTTGTACGAGACAGCGAACACCGGGGAGCTGTTTTTT
.	.	TRBV7-9	TRBJ2-7	CASSNAESTYEQYF	TGTGCCAGCAGTAACGCCGAGAGTACCTACGAGCAGTACTTC
.	.	TRBV6-2/TRBV6-3	TRBJ1-1	CASSYLGWRTEAFF	TGTGCCAGCAGTTACTTGGGCTGGAGGACTGAAGCTTTCTTT
.	.	TRBV7-9	TRBJ2-5	CASSLLVRVMETQYF	TGTGCCAGCAGCTTACTGGTTCGGGTAATGGAGACCCAGTACTTC
.	TRBD1	TRBV24-1	TRBJ2-1	CATSVRTGLGNEQFF	TGTGCCACCAGTGTCAGGACAGGGTTAGGGAATGAGCAGTTCTTC
few	.	TRBV7-9	TRBJ1-1	CASSSDSSEAFF	TGTGCCAGCAGCTCTGACAGCTCTGAAGCTTTCTTT
.	.	TRBV19	TRBJ2-7	CASRATGQSYEQYF	TGTGCCAGTAGGGCGACGGGACAATCCTACGAGCAGTACTTC
.	TRBD2	TRBV28	TRBJ2-7	CASLGGLGSYEQYF	TGTGCCAGTCTGGGGGGGTTAGGTTCCTACGAGCAGTACTTC
.	TRBD2	TRBV5-4	TRBJ2-1	CASSDPGLATEQFF	TGTGCCAGCAGCGATCCGGGACTAGCTACTGAGCAGTTCTTC
few	.	TRBV6-5	TRBJ2-7	CAISSETHILYEQYF	TGTGCCATTTCTAGCGAGACACATATACTTTACGAGCAGTACTTC
few	.	TRBV25-1	TRBJ1-6	CASSDLRDRYNSPLHF	TGTGCCAGCAGTGACCTCCGGGACCGGTATAATTCACCCCTCCACTTT
few	.	TRBV30	TRBJ1-5	CAWSSGVSNQPQHF	TGTGCCTGGAGTTCAGGGGTTAGCAATCAGCCCCAGCATTTT
.	TRBD2	TRBV2	TRBJ2-1	CASRFGREFDEQFF	TGTGCCAGCCGCTTTGGGCGGGAGTTCGATGAGCAGTTCTTC
few	.	TRBV9	TRBJ2-3	CASSVSLPGRSTDTQYF	TGTGCCAGCAGCGTAAGCCTCCCGGGACGGAGCACAGATACGCAGTATTTT
.	.	TRBV6-5	TRBJ2-3	CASSSRSGWPDTQYF	TGTGCCAGCAGCTCGCGCAGCGGTTGGCCAGATACGCAGTATTTT
.	TRBD2	TRBV5-1	TRBJ2-7	CASSLGLGLAGVGYEQYF	TGCGCCAGCAGCTTGGGTTTGGGACTAGCGGGAGTTGGCTACGAGCAGTACTTC
few	.	TRBV6-5	TRBJ2-7	CASSYSLYYEQYF	TGTGCCAGCAGTTACTCTTTGTACTACGAGCAGTACTTC
.	.	TRBV5-1	TRBJ1-1	CASSLQGGDNTEAFF	TGCGCCAGCAGCCTCCAGGGAGGGGATAACACTGAAGCTTTCTTT
.	.	TRBV11-2	TRBJ2-3	CASSAMLSADTQYF	TGTGCCAGCAGCGCAATGTTATCCGCAGATACGCAGTATTTT
.	.	TRBV4-1	TRBJ1-2	CASSQEGYRENGYTF	TGCGCCAGCAGCCAAGAAGGGTACAGGGAAAATGGCTACACCTTC
.	TRBD1	TRBV25-1	TRBJ2-5	CASSEDRPPGETQYF	TGTGCCAGCAGTGAGGACAGGCCGCCGGGGGAGACCCAGTACTTC
.	.	TRBV14	TRBJ2-2	CASSRTPVTGELFF	TGTGCCAGCAGCCGGACCCCCGTCACCGGGGAGCTGTTTTTT
.	.	TRBV2	TRBJ2-5	CASSELAEETQYF	TGTGCCAGCAGTGAGCTCGCGGAAGAGACCCAGTACTTC
.	.	TRBV6-6	TRBJ1-4	CASSLDGPREKLFF	TGTGCCAGCAGTCTCGACGGCCCCCGGGAAAAACTGTTTTTT
.	TRBD2	TRBV10-3	TRBJ2-1	CAASLAGEGYEQFF	TGTGCCGCCTCCCTAGCGGGAGAAGGGTATGAGCAGTTCTTC
few	.	TRBV4-1	TRBJ2-7	CASSQGRDLSYEQYF	TGCGCCAGCAGCCAAGGGCGGGATCTCTCCTACGAGCAGTACTTC
.	TRBD1	TRBV10-1	TRBJ2-7	CASSPTLDRGTYEQYF	TGCGCCAGCAGTCCTACCCTAGACAGGGGAACCTACGAGCAGTACTTC
.	.	TRBV30	TRBJ2-1	CAWSVSAVLVGEQFF	TGTGCCTGGAGTGTCTCGGCGGTCCTTGTGGGGGAGCAGTTCTTC
few	.	TRBV10-3	TRBJ1-5	CAIARDGNQPQHF	TGTGCCATCGCCCGGGATGGCAATCAGCCCCAGCATTTT
.	.	TRBV20-1	TRBJ1-5	CSASIVGKSWPQHF	TGCAGTGCTAGTATTGTCGGGAAATCATGGCCCCAGCATTTT
.	.	TRBV11-2	TRBJ1-1	CASSNQNTEAFF	TGTGCCAGCAGCAACCAGAACACTGAAGCTTTCTTT
.	TRBD1	TRBV19	TRBJ1-2	CASSLGQGNYGYTF	TGTGCCAGTAGTCTCGGACAGGGAAACTATGGCTACACCTTC
.	TRBD2	TRBV5-4	TRBJ2-3	CASSFAGGSADTQYF	TGTGCCAGCAGCTTCGCGGGAGGGTCGGCAGATACGCAGTATTTT
.	.	TRBV3-1/TRBV3-2	TRBJ2-1	CATATRSRNEQFF	TGTGCCACAGCGACTAGGTCACGCAATGAGCAGTTCTTC
few	TRBD1	TRBV5-1	TRBJ2-2	CASSPRDRPNTGELFF	TGCGCCAGCAGCCCCCGGGACAGACCGAACACCGGGGAGCTGTTTTTT
.	.	TRBV21-1	TRBJ2-1	CASSKVRTASSDEQFF	TGTGCCAGCAGCAAAGTTAGGACGGCTAGCTCAGATGAGCAGTTCTTC
few	.	TRBV10-1	TRBJ2-2	CASSDRADTGELFF	TGCGCCAGCAGTGACAGGGCGGACACCGGGGAGCTGTTTTTT
.	.	TRBV20-1	TRBJ1-1	CSARRADEAFF	TGCAGTGCTAGGCGGGCAGACGAAGCTTTCTTT
.	.	TRBV9	TRBJ2-3	CASTESTDTQYF	TGTGCCAGCACCGAGAGCACAGATACGCAGTATTTT
.	.	TRBV2	TRBJ1-1	CASRKWHENTEAFF	TGTGCCAGCAGGAAGTGGCACGAGAACACTGAAGCTTTCTTT